These 10 T cell receptor beta chains were all obtained from the same sample, sequenced in a study of T cells in localized non-small cell lung cancer. Method: immunoSEQ multiplex PCR; TCRdb's copy keeps in-frame clones and lacks some. The sample has over 1,500 clones; 30% to 40% are singletons. This sample comprised lung tumor tissue, obtained before any cancer treatment. These receptors came from a female donor aged 60 or older with stage II squamous cell lung carcinoma.

The genes are TRBV19 and TRBJ1-3, with D unresolved. This CDR3 is 14 amino acids long. Germline values: CDR1 LNHDA, CDR2 SQIVND (reference sequence). V was cut by 3 bases and J by 3 bases, with 9 bases left in between. The CDR3 region is CASSISAFGNTIYF. CDR3 bases: TGTGCCAGTAGTATCTCGGCATTTGGAAACACCATATATTTT.

The chain recombines TRBV9 with TRBJ2-7; D uncertain. CDR1 and CDR2 (germline): SGDLS, YYNGEE. Trimming shortened V by 6 bases and J by 0 bases, and 10 bases separated the two germline ends. This CDR3 comprises 13 residues. CDR3 in amino acids: CASILPLSYEQYF. CDR3 sequence (DNA): TGTGCCAGCATTCTCCCACTCTCCTACGAGCAGTACTTC.

There are a few counts of this clone. This sequence joins TRBV11-3 and TRBJ2-1; TRBD2 matches 13 bases. The V and J ends lost 5 bases and 14 bases, in that order; junction bases with no gene match: 12. CDR3 size: 15 residues. CDR1 and CDR2 (germline): SGHNT, YENEEA. CDR3 loop: CASSAGLAGDSREFF. In DNA form, the CDR3 reads TGTGCCAGCAGCGCCGGACTAGCGGGGGACTCGCGGGAGTTCTTC.

This clone has more than one count but fewer than ten. The chain joins TRBV6-7 to TRBJ1-1; tentative D call: TRBD1 (5 bases). TRBV6-7 is sorted into the ORF group, with uncertain function. The CDR3 has 16 residues. Trimming took 2 bases from V and 1 from J, leaving 14 bases between them. Here the CDR3 reads CASSYGGERRNTEAFF. In nucleotides, the CDR3 is TGTGCCAGCAGTTACGGGGGTGAACGGCGGAACACTGAAGCTTTCTTT.

This clone was seen a handful of times. This sequence joins TRBV18 and TRBJ1-2; TRBD1 is a possible D gene (5 bases). Trimming pared 3 bases from V and 7 bases from J, leaving 9 bases between. Germline values: CDR1 KGHSH, CDR2 LQKENI. This CDR3 is 12 amino acids long. The chain's CDR3 is CASSPQQVGYTF. The DNA for the CDR3 is TGTGCCAGCTCACCTCAACAGGTTGGCTACACCTTC.

CDR3 region: CAWRTPDRDNQPQHF. The DNA of the CDR3 is TGTGCCTGGCGTACCCCCGACAGGGACAATCAGCCCCAGCATTTT. The chain links TRBV30 to TRBJ1-5; 7 bases match TRBD1. The CDR3 runs 15 residues. Germline-derived CDR1 and CDR2 are GTSNPN and SVGIG (reference sequence). J lost 3 bases, V lost 5 bases, and 10 bases had no gene match.

This clone is classed as large (0.1 to 1%). The chain joins TRBV18 to TRBJ1-1, with a tentative D call TRBD1 (6 bases). CDR1 is KGHSH and CDR2 is LQKENI in the germline V gene. V lost 4 bases and J lost 1, with 13 bases in between. The CDR3 sequence is 15 residues long. The CDR3 nucleotides are TGTGCCAGCTCACTCGCCGGGACAAGGAACACTGAAGCTTTCTTT. As protein: CASSLAGTRNTEAFF.

This sequence joins TRBV22-1 and TRBJ2-2; TRBD1 reflects the table's D call only, with no check against the DNA. TRBV22-1 is listed as a pseudogene. The CDR3 extends over 15 amino acids. The CDR3 region has the DNA TGTGCCAGCAGTGTCCAGGGGAGGAACACCGGGGAGCTGTTTTTT. Its translation: CASSVQGRNTGELFF.

The sample holds a few counts of this clone. The V gene is TRBV7-7, the J gene TRBJ2-7; possible D gene TRBD1, 8 bases. The CDR3 length is 14 residues. V gave up 5 bases and J gave up 2 bases, with 13 bases separating them. Germline lookup yields CDR1 SSHAT and CDR2 FNYEAQ (reference sequence). In DNA, the CDR3 is TGTGCCAGCAGCAAACAGGGGGGGGCCTACGAGCAGTACTTC. This encodes CASSKQGGAYEQYF.

This chain connects TRBV19 to TRBJ2-6, with D maybe TRBD1 (5 bases). CDR3 length: 15 amino acids. The germline V gene has CDR1 LNHDA and CDR2 SQIVND (reference sequence). With 3 bases removed from V and 0 bases from J, the gap between germline ends came to 6 bases. CDR3 sequence (DNA): TGTGCCAGTAGTATCGACAGCTCTGGGGCCAACGTCCTGACTTTC. This sequence encodes CASSIDSSGANVLTF.